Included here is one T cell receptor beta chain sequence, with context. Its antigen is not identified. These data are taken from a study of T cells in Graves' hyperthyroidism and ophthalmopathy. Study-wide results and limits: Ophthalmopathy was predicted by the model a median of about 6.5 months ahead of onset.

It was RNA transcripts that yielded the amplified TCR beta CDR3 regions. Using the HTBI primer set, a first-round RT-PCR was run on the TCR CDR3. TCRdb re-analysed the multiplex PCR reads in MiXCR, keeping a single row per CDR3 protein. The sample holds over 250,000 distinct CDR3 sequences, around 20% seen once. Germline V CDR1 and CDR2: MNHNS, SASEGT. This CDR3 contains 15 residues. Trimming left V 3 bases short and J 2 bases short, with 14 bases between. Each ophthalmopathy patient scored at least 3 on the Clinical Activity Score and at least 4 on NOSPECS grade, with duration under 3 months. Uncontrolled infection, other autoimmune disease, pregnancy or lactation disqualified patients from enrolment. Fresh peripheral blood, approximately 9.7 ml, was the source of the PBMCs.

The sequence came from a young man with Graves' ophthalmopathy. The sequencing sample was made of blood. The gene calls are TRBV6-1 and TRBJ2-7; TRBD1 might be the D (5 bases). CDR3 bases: TGTGCCAGCAGTGATCGGGCAGGGTCAACCTACGAGCAGTACTTC. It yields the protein CASSDRAGSTYEQYF.